The present entry profiles one T cell receptor beta chain with its context. No antigen is known for it. CDR1 and CDR2 (germline): LNHNV, YYDKDF (reference sequence). Deletions cut 11 bases from V and 4 bases from J, with 12 bases between. The CDR3 contains 12 residues. These data are taken from a study of OX40 agonist ivuxolimab in advanced cancers. The overall study: Head and neck, renal cell, melanoma or hepatocellular carcinoma were the cancers that dose-escalation patients had.

Blood sampling was done at baseline, cycle 4 day 1, and cycle 7 day 1. General study findings and limits: The study found among the lowest clonal expansion in partial responders at 0.1-3.0 mg/kg.

Produced via immunoSEQ multiplex PCR; TCRdb's table is partial and in-frame only. The sample consists of 70,000 to 75,000 clones, roughly 82% of them appearing once. This sample comprised CD4+ or CD8+ T cells sorted from blood, obtained in a trial of the OX40 agonist ivuxolimab. The chain carries TRBV15 and TRBJ2-1; TRBD2 might be the D (5 bases). The origin of this receptor is an adult with an advanced solid tumor such as melanoma, head and neck, liver or kidney cancer. CDR3 loop: CASGEGYNEQFF. Here the CDR3 DNA reads TGTGCCTCCGGCGAGGGTTACAATGAGCAGTTCTTC. The full variable domain, in which reference TRBV15 and TRBJ2-1 provide the parts outside the CDR3, is DAMVIQNPRYQVTQFGKPVTLSCSQTLNHNVMYWYQQKSSQAPKLLFHYYDKDFNNEADTPDNFQSRRPNTSFCFLDIRSPGLGDTAMYLCASGEGYNEQFFGPGTRLTVL.